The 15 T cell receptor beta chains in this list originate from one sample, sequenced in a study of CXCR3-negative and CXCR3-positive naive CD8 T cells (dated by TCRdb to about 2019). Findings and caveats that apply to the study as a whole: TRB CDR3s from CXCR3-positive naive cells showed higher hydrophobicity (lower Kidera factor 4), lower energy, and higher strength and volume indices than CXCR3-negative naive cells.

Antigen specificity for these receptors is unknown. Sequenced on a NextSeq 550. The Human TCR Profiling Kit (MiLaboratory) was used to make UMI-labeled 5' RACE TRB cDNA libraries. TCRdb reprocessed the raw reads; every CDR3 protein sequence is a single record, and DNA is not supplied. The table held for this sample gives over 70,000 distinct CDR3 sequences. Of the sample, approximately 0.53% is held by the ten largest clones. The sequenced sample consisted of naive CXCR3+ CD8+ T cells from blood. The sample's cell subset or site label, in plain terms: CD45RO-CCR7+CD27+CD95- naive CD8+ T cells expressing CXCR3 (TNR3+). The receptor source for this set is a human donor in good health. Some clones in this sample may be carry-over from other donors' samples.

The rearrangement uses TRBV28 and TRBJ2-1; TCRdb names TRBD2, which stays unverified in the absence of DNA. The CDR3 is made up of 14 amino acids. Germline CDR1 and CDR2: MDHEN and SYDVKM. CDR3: CAIGGPRHHNEQFF.

This CDR3 is CASTPGQGNTEAFF. The genes are TRBV13 and TRBJ1-1; no DNA is available, so the TRBD1 call from TCRdb remains unchecked. CDR1 is PRHDT, CDR2 FYEKMQ, per germline (reference sequence). This CDR3 comprises 14 residues. The full variable domain, completed using reference TRBV13 and TRBJ1-1, is AAGVIQSPRHLIKEKRETATLKCYPIPRHDTVYWYQQGPGQDPQFLISFYEKMQSDKGSIPDRFSAQQFSDYHSELNMSSLELGDSALYFCASTPGQGNTEAFFGQGTRLTVV.

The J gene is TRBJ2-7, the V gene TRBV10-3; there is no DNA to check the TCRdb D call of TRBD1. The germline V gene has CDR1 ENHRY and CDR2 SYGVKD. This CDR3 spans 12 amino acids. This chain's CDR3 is CAIRGDRYEQYF.

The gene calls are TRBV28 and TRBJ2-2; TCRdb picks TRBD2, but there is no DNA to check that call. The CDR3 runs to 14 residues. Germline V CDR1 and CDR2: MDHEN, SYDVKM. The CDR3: CASVPTSVTGELFF.

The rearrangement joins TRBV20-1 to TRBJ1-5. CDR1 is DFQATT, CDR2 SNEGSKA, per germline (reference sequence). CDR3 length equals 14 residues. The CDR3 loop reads CSARDEDSNQPQHF.

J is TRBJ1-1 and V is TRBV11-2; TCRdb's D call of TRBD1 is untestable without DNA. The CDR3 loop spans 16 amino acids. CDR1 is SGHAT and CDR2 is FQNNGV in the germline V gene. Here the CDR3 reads CASSGGAQGTSTEAFF.

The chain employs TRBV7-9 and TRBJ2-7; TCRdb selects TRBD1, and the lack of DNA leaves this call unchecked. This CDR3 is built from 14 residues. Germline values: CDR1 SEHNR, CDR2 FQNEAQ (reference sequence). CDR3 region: CASSPRTGPYEQYF.

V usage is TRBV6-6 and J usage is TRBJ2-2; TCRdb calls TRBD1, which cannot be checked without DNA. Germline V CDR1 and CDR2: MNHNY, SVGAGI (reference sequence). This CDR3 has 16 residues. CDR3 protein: CASASGGQGPSGELFF.

The CDR3: CASSPGWGYTF. This sequence joins TRBV28 and TRBJ1-2; checking the TCRdb D call of TRBD1 is not possible without DNA. The CDR3 contains 11 residues. Germline V gene sequence: CDR1 MDHEN, CDR2 SYDVKM.

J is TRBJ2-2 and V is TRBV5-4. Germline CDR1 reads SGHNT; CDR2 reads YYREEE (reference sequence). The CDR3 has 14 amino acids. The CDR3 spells CASSFAATTGELFF.

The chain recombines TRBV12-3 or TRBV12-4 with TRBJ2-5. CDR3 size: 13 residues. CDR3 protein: CASSGNSQETQYF.

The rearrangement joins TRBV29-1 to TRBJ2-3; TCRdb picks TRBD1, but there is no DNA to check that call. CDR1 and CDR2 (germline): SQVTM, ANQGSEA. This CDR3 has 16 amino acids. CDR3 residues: CSADRGRGASTDTQYF.

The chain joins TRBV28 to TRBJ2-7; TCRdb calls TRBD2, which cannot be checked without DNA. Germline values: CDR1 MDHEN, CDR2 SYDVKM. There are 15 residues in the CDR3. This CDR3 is CASAFGTSVTYEQYF.

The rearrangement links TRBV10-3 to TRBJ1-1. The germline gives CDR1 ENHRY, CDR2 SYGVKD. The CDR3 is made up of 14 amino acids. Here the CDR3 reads CALRGEGRGTEAFF.

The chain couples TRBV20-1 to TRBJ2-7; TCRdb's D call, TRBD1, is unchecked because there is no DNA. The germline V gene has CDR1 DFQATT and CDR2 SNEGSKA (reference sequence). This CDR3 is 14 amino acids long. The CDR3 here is CSATHRDRVYEQYF.